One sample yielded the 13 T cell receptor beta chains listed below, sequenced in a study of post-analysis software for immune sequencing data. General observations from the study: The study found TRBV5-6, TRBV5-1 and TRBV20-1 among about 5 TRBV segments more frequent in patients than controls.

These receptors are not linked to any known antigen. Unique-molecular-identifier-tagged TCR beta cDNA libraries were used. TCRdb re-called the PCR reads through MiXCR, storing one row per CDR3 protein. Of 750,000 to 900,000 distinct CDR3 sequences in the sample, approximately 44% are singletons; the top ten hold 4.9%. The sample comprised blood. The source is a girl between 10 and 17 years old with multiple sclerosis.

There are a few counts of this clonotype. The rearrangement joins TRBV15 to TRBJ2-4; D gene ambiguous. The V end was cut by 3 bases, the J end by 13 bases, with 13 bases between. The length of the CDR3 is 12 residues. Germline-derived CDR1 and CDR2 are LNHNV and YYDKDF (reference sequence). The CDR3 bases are TGTGCCACCAGCAGTGGCGGCCCCTTACAGTACTTC. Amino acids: CATSSGGPLQYF.

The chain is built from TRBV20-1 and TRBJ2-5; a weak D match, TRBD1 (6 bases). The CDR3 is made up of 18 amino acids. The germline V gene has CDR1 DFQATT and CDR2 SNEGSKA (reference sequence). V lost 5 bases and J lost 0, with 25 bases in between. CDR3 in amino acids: CSAAPPPVDRRNQETQYF. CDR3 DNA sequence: TGCAGTGCTGCCCCCCCACCCGTCGACAGGAGAAACCAAGAGACCCAGTACTTC.

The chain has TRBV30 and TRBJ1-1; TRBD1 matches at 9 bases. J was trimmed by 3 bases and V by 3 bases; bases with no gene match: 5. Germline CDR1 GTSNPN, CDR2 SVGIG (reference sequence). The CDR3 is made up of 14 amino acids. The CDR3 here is CAWSRDRADTEAFF. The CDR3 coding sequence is TGTGCCTGGAGCCGGGACAGGGCGGACACTGAAGCTTTCTTT.

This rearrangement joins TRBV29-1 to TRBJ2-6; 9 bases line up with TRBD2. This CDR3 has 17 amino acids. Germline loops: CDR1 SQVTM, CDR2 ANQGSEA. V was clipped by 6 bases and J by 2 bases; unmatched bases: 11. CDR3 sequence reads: CSVRGEREETGANVLTF. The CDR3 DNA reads TGCAGCGTCCGCGGGGAGCGGGAGGAAACTGGGGCCAACGTCCTGACTTTC. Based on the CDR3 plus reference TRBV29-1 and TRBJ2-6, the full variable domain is SAVISQKPSRDICQRGTSLTIQCQVDSQVTMMFWYRQQPGQSLTLIATANQGSEATYESGFVIDKFPISRPNLTFSTLTVSNMSPEDSSIYLCSVRGEREETGANVLTFGAGSRLTVL.

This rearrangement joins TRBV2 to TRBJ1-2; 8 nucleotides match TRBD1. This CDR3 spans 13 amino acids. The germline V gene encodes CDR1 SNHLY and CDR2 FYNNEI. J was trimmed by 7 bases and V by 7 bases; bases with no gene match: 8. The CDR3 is CASTEDRVSGYTF. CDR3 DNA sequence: TGTGCCAGCACCGAGGACAGGGTCTCTGGCTACACCTTC. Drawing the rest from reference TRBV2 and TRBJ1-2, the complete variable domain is EPEVTQTPSHQVTQMGQEVILRCVPISNHLYFYWYRQILGQKVEFLVSFYNNEISEKSEIFDDQFSVERPDGSNFTLKIRSTKLEDSAMYFCASTEDRVSGYTFGSGTRLTVV.

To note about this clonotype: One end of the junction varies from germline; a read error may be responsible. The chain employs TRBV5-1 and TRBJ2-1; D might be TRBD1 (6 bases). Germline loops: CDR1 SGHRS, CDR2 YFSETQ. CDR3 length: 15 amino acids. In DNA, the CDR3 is TGCGCCAGCAGCTTGGAACAGGGCCTTGACAACGAGCAGTTCTTC. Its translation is CASSLEQGLDNEQFF.

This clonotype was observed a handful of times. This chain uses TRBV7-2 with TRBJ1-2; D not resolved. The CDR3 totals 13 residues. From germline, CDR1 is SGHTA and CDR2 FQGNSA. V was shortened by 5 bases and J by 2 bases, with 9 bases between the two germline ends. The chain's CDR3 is CASSLTLNYGYTF. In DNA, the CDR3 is TGTGCCAGCAGCCTGACACTGAACTATGGCTACACCTTC.

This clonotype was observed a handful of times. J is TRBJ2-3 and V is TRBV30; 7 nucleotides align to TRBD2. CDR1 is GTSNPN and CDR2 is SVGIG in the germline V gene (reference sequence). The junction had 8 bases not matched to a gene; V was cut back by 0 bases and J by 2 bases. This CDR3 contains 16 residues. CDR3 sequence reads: CAWSVRLAAYTDTQYF. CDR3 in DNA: TGTGCCTGGAGTGTCAGGCTAGCGGCTTACACAGATACGCAGTATTTT.

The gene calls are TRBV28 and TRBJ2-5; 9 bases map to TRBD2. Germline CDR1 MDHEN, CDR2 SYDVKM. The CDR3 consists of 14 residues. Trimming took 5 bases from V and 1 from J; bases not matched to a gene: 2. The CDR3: CASSRLAVQETQYF. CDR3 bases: TGTGCCAGCAGTCGACTAGCGGTCCAAGAGACCCAGTACTTC.

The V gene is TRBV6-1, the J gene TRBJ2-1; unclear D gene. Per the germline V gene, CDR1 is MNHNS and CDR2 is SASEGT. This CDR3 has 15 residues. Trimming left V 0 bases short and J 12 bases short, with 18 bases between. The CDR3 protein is CASSEAGLRVKLQFF. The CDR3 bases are TGTGCCAGCAGTGAAGCTGGGTTGCGCGTCAAACTGCAGTTCTTC.

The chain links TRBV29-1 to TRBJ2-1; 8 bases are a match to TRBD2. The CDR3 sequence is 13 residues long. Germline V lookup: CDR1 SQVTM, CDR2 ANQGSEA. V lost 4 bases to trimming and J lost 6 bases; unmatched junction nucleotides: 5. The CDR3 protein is CSVGERETNEQFF. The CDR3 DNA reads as TGCAGCGTTGGCGAGCGGGAGACCAATGAGCAGTTCTTC.

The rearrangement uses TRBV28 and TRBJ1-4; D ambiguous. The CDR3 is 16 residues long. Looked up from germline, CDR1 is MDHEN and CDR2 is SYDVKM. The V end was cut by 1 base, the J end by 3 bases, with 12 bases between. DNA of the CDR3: TGTGCCAGCAGTTTATTAGGCGGCAACCCTAATGAAAAACTGTTTTTT. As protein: CASSLLGGNPNEKLFF.

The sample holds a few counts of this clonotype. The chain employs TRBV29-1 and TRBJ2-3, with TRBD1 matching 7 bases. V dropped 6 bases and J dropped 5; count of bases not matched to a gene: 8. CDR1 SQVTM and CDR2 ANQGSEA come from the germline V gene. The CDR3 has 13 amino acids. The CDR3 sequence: CSVDRQGVDTQYF. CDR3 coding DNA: TGCAGCGTGGATAGACAGGGTGTAGATACGCAGTATTTT.